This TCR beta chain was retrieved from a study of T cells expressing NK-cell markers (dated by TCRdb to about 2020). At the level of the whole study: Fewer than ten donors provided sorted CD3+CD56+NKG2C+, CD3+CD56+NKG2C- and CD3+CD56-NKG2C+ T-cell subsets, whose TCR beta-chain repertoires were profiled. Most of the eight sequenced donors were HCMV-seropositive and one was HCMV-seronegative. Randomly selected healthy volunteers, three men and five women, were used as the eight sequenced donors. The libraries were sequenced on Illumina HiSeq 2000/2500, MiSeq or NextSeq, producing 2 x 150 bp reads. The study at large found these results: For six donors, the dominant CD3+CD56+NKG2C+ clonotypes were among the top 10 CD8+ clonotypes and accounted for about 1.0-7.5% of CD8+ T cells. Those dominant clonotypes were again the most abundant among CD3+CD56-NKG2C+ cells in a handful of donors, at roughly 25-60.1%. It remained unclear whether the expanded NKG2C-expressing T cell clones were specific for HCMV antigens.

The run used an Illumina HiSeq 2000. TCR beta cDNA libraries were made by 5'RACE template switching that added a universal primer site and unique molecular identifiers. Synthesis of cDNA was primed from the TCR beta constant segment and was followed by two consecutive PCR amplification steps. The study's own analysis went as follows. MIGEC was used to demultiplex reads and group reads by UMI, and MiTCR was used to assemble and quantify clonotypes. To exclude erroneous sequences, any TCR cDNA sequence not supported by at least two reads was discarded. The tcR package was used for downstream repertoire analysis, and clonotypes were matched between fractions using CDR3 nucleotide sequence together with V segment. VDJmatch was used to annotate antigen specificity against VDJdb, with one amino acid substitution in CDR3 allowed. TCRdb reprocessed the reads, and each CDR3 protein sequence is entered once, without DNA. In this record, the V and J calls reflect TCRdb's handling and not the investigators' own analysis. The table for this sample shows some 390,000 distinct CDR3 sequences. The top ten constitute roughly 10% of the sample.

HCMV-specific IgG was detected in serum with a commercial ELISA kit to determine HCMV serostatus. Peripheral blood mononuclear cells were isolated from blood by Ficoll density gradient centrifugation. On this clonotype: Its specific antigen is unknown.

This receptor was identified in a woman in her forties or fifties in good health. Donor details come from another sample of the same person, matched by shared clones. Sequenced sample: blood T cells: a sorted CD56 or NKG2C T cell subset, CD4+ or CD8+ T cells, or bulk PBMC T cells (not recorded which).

CDR3 protein: CASSRTSGMSTDTQYF. The chain joins TRBV5-1 to TRBJ2-3; TCRdb reports TRBD2, a call that lacks DNA to check it against. From the cysteine up to the phenylalanine, the CDR3 has a length of 16 residues. DNA for this receptor is not on file. Reading the germline V gene gives CDR1 SGHRS and CDR2 YFSETQ. When the CDR3 is completed using the reference TRBV5-1 and TRBJ2-3 genes on either side, the full variable domain is KAGVTQTPRYLIKTRGQQVTLSCSPISGHRSVSWYQQTPGQGLQFLFEYFSETQRNKGNFPGRFSGRQFSNSRSEMNVSTLELGDSALYLCASSRTSGMSTDTQYFGPGTRLTVL.